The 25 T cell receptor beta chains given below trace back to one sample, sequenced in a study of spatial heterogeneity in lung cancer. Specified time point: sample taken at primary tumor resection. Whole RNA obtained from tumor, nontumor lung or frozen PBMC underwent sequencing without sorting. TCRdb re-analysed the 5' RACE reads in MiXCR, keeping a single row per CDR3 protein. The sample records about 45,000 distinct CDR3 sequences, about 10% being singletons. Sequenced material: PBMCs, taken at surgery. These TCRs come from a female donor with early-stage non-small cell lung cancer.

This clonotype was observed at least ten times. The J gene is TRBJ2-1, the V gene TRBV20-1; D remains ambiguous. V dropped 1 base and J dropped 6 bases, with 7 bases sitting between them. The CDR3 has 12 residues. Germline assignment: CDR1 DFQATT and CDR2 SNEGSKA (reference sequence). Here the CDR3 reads CSARGAVNEQFF. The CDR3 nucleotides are TGCAGTGCTAGAGGAGCTGTCAATGAGCAGTTCTTC.

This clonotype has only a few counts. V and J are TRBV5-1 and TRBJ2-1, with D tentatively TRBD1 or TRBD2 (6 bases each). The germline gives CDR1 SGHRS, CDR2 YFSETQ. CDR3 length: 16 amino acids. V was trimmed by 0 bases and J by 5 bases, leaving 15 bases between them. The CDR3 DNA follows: TGCGCCAGCAGCTTGGGGGGGGCAGGGTCTCACAATGAGCAGTTCTTC. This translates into CASSLGGAGSHNEQFF.

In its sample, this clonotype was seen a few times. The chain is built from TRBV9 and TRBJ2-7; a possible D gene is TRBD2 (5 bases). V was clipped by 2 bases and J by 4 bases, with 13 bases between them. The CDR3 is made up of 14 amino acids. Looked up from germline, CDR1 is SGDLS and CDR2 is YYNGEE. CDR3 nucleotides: TGTGCCAGCAGCGTCTCAGAGGGAACGTACGAGCAGTACTTC. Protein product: CASSVSEGTYEQYF.

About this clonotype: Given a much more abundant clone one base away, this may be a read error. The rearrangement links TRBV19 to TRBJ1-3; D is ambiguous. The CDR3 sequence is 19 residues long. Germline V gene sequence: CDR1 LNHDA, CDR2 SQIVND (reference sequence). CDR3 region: CASSIVEARLEFSGNIIYF. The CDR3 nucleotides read TGTGCCAGTAGTATAGTGGAGGCGCGGTTGGAGTTCTCTGGAAACATCATATATTTT.

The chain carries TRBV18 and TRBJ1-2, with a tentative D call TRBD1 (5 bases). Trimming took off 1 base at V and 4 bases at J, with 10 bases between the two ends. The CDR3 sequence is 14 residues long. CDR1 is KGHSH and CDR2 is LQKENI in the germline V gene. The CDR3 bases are TGTGCCAGCTCACCACAAGACAGTGCCTATGGCTACACCTTC. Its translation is CASSPQDSAYGYTF.

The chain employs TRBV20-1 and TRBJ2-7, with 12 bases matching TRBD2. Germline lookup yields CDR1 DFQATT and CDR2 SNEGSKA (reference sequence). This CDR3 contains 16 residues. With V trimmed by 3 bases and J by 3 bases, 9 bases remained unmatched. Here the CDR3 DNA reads TGCAGTGCTAGGGTGACTAGCGGGGGTGACCTCTACGAGCAGTACTTC. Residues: CSARVTSGGDLYEQYF.

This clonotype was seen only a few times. Written as DNA, the CDR3 is TGTGCCAGCAGTCCCTCTGGACAGGGGGCGGGTCCGGCTTTCTTT. This translates into CASSPSGQGAGPAFF. The gene calls are TRBV6-6 and TRBJ1-1; 11 positions agree with TRBD1. Looked up from germline, CDR1 is MNHNY and CDR2 is SVGAGI (reference sequence). The CDR3 has 15 amino acids. Unmatched junction bases numbered 13, after V lost 5 bases and J lost 11 bases.

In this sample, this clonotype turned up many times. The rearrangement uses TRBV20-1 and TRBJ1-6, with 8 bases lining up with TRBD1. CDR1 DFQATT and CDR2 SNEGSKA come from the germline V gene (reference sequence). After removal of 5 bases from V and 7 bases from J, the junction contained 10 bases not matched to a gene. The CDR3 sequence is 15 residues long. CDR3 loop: CSAWRGTGENSPLHF. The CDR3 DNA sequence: TGCAGTGCTTGGAGGGGGACAGGAGAGAATTCACCCCTCCACTTT.

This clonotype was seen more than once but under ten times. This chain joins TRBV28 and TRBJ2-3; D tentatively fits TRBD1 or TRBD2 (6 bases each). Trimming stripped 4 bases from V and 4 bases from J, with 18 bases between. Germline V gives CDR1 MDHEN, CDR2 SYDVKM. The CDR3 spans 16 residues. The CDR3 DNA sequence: TGTGCCAGCAGTTCGGAACTAGCAGGGGAGGCAGATACGCAGTATTTT. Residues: CASSSELAGEADTQYF.

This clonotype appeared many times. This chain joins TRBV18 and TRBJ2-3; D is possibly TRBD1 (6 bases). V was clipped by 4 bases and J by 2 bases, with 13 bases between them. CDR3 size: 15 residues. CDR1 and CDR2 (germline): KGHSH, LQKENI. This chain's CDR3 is CASSRGGGPTDTQYF. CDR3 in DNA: TGTGCCAGCTCACGTGGTGGGGGCCCCACAGATACGCAGTATTTT.

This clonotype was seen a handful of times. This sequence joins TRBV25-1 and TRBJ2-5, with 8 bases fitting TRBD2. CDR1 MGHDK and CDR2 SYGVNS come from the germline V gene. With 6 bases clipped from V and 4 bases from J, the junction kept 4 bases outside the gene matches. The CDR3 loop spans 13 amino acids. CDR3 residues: CASSRTSRETQYF. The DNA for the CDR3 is TGTGCCAGCAGCAGGACTAGCAGAGAGACCCAGTACTTC.

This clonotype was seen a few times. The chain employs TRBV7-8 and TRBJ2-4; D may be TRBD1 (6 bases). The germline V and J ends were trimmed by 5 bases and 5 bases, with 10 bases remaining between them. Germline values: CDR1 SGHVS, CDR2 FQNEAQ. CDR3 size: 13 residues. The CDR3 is CASSKRTENIQYF. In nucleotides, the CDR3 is TGTGCCAGCAGCAAGAGGACAGAAAACATTCAGTACTTC.

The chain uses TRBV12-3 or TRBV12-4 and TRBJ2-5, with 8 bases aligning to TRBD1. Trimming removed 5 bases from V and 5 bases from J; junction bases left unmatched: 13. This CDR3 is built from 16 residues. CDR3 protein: CASSARTGIASETQYF. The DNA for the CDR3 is TGTGCCAGCAGTGCCCGGACAGGGATTGCGTCGGAGACCCAGTACTTC.

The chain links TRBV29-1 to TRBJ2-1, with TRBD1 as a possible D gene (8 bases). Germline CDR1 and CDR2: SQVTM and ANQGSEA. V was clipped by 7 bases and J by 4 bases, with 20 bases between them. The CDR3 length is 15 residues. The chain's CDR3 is CSAGWTGRGYNEQFF. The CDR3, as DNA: TGCAGCGCCGGCTGGACAGGGAGGGGGTACAATGAGCAGTTCTTC.

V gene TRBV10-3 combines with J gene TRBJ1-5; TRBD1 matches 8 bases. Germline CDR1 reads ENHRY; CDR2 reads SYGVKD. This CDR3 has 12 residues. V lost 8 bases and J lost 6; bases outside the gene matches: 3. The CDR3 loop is CAIATGGQPQHF. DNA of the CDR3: TGTGCCATCGCAACAGGGGGTCAGCCCCAGCATTTT.

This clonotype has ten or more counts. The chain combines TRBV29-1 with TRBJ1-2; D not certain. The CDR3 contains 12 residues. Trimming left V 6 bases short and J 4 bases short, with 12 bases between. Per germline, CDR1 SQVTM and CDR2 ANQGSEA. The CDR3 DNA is TGCAGCGTCCGTCGGGAGTCCTATGGCTACACCTTC. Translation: CSVRRESYGYTF.

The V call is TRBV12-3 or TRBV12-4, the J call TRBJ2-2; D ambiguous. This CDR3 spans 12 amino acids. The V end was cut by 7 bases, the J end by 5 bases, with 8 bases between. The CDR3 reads CASTWGTGELFF. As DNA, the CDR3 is TGTGCCAGCACCTGGGGTACCGGGGAGCTGTTTTTT.

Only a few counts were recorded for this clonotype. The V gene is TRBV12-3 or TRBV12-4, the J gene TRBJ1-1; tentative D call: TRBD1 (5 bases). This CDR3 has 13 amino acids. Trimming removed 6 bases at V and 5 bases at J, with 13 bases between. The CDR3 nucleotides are TGTGCCAGCAGGAGACCCGGGGGAACTGAAGCTTTCTTT. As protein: CASRRPGGTEAFF.

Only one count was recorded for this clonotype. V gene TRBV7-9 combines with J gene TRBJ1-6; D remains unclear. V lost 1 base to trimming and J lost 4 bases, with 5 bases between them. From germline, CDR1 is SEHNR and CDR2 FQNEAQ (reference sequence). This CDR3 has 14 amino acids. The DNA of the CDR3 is TGTGCCAGCAGCTTAGAACAGTATAATTCACCCCTCCACTTT. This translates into CASSLEQYNSPLHF.

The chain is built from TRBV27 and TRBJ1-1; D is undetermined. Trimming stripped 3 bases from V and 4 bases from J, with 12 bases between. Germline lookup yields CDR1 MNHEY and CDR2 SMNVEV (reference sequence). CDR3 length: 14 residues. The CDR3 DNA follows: TGTGCCAGCAGTTTCCGCCCCGAGGGCACTGAAGCTTTCTTT. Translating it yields CASSFRPEGTEAFF.

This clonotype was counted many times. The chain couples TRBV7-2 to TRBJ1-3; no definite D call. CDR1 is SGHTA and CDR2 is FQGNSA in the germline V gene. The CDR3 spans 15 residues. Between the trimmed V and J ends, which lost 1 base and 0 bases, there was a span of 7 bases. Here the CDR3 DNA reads TGTGCCAGCAGCTTAGGGACGGCCTCTGGAAACACCATATATTTT. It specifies CASSLGTASGNTIYF.

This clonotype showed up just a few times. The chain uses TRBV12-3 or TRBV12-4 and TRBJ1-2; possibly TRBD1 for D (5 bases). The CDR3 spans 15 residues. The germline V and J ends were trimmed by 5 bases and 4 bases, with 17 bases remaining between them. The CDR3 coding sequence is TGTGCCAGCAGTCGACTGCAGGGTTTCGGCTATGGCTACACCTTC. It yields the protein CASSRLQGFGYGYTF.

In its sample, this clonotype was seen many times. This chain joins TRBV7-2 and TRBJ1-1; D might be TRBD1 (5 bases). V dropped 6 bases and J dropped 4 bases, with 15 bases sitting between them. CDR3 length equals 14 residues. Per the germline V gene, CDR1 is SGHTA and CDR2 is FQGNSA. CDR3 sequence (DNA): TGTGCCAGCAGACAAGCTCGCGGGGGCACTGAAGCTTTCTTT. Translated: CASRQARGGTEAFF.

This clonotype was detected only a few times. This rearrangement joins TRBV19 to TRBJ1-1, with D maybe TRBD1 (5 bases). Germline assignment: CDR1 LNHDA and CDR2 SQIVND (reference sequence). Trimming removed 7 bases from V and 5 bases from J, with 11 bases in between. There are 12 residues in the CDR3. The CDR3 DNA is TGTGCCAGTATGCAGGGCTTGACTGAAGCTTTCTTT. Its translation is CASMQGLTEAFF. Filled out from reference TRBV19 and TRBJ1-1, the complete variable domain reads DGGITQSPKYLFRKEGQNVTLSCEQNLNHDAMYWYRQDPGQGLRLIYYSQIVNDFQKGDIAEGYSVSREKKESFPLTVTSAQKNPTAFYLCASMQGLTEAFFGQGTRLTVV.

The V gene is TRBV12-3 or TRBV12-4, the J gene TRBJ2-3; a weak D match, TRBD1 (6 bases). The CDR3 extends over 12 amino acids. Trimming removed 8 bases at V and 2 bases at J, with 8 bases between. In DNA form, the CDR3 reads TGTGCCAGCGGGGACATCACAGATACGCAGTATTTT. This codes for CASGDITDTQYF.